The 14 T cell receptor beta chains below were found in one sample sequenced in a study of T cells in tuberculosis. Thawed, overnight-rested PBMC were stained with GMM-loaded CD1B tetramer, viability dye and anti-CD3, then sorted. The CD1B tetramers carried C32 glucose monomycolate purified from Rhodococcus equi. The table came from immunoSEQ multiplex PCR; TCRdb's copy has only in-frame clones and leaves some out. The repertoire holds roughly 60,000 clones, with around 81% as singletons. The specimen was CD1b-GMM tetramer-negative cells sorted from PBMCs. The receptors come from an adult woman with latent tuberculosis.

V gene TRBV19 combines with J gene TRBJ2-2, with TRBD1 matching 8 bases. Germline V gives CDR1 LNHDA, CDR2 SQIVND (reference sequence). The CDR3 has 16 residues. With 5 bases clipped from V and 5 bases from J, the junction kept 10 bases outside the gene matches. The CDR3 DNA reads as TGTGCCAGTAGTTTCAGGACAGGGAGGCGAACCGGGGAGCTGTTTTTT. Its translation is CASSFRTGRRTGELFF.

This clone has only a few counts. The rearrangement uses TRBV2 and TRBJ1-2, with 9 positions matching TRBD1. V lost 6 bases, J lost 7 bases, and 12 bases stayed unmatched. Per germline, CDR1 SNHLY and CDR2 FYNNEI. CDR3 length equals 15 residues. The CDR3 region is CASRESRTGGGGYTF. DNA of the CDR3: TGTGCCAGCAGAGAAAGCCGAACAGGGGGCGGTGGCTACACCTTC.

The chain has TRBV7-8 and TRBJ2-3; TRBD2 agrees at 9 bases. The CDR3 spans 14 residues. Germline V CDR1 and CDR2: SGHVS, FQNEAQ. The J segment lost 6 bases and the V segment lost 8 bases, leaving 9 bases of the junction unmatched. The DNA of the CDR3 is TGTGCCAGCGGTCGCGGGGGGGCCAGGGATACGCAGTATTTT. It yields the protein CASGRGGARDTQYF.

The chain is built from TRBV5-1 and TRBJ2-7; 9 nucleotides align to TRBD2. Germline CDR1 reads SGHRS; CDR2 reads YFSETQ. V shed 0 bases, J shed 7 bases, and the junction held 14 bases outside the gene matches. The CDR3 loop spans 17 amino acids. CDR3 protein: CASSLVPAGGSSEEQYF. The CDR3 DNA reads as TGCGCCAGCAGCTTGGTCCCAGCGGGGGGTTCCTCGGAGGAGCAGTACTTC.

This chain connects TRBV4-1 to TRBJ1-4; tentative D call: TRBD1 (6 bases). Trimming removed 0 bases from V and 10 bases from J, with 15 bases in between. The CDR3 loop spans 15 amino acids. Germline V gene data show CDR1 as MGHRA and CDR2 as YSYEKL. The CDR3 protein is CASSQDRGGRGKLFF. CDR3 DNA: TGCGCCAGCAGCCAAGATCGGGGGGGCAGAGGAAAACTGTTTTTT.

The V and J genes are TRBV28 and TRBJ1-2, with D unresolved. V was cut by 3 bases and J by 6 bases, with 8 bases left in between. Germline-derived CDR1 and CDR2 are MDHEN and SYDVKM. CDR3 length: 12 amino acids. The CDR3 loop is CASSLAFHGYTF. CDR3 sequence (DNA): TGTGCCAGCAGTTTGGCTTTTCATGGCTACACCTTC.

V usage is TRBV11-2 and J usage is TRBJ2-1, with D uncertain. This CDR3 comprises 13 residues. Germline V CDR1 and CDR2: SGHAT, FQNNGV. V lost 5 bases and J lost 9, with 14 bases in between. In DNA, the CDR3 is TGTGCCAGCAGCCCCACCTCGACTCCTGAGCAGTTCTTC. Protein: CASSPTSTPEQFF.

The chain recombines TRBV6-5 with TRBJ1-2; 7 bases are shared with TRBD1. The CDR3 is made up of 14 amino acids. Germline V CDR1 and CDR2: MNHEY, SVGAGI. With 5 bases clipped from V and 2 bases from J, the junction kept 5 bases outside the gene matches. The DNA for the CDR3 is TGTGCCAGCAGTCGGGACAGCCGAAACTATGGCTACACCTTC. Protein product: CASSRDSRNYGYTF.

V and J are TRBV9 and TRBJ2-1; TRBD1 aligns across 9 bases. Germline-derived CDR1 and CDR2 are SGDLS and YYNGEE. The CDR3 contains 15 residues. The junction had 6 bases not matched to a gene; V was cut back by 2 bases and J by 6 bases. CDR3 nucleotide sequence: TGTGCCAGCAGCGTCTCCGGGACAGGGCTCAATGAGCAGTTCTTC. It is translated as CASSVSGTGLNEQFF.

The chain combines TRBV6-1 with TRBJ2-3, with D possibly being TRBD2 (7 bases). The V gene lost 8 bases and the J gene lost 5 bases, with 14 bases spanning the gap. The germline gives CDR1 MNHNS, CDR2 SASEGT. This CDR3 spans 13 amino acids. The CDR3 DNA reads as TGTGCCAGCGAGGAGGGGGGGAGAGATACGCAGTATTTT. It is translated as CASEEGGRDTQYF.

The J gene is TRBJ1-5, the V gene TRBV28; D perhaps matches TRBD1 (5 bases). V shed 7 bases and J shed 3 bases, with 16 bases lying between them. This CDR3 is 15 amino acids long. Germline lookup yields CDR1 MDHEN and CDR2 SYDVKM. The CDR3 region is CASNPSGAYNQPQHF. In DNA form, the CDR3 reads TGTGCCAGCAACCCAAGCGGGGCCTACAATCAGCCCCAGCATTTT.

This chain connects TRBV6-6 to TRBJ1-1; D may be TRBD1 (5 bases). The germline CDR1 and CDR2 sequences are MNHNY and SVGAGI (reference sequence). The V end was cut by 2 bases, the J end by 3 bases, with 10 bases between. The CDR3 extends over 14 amino acids. The DNA for the CDR3 is TGTGCCAGCAGTTACGGGGGGTACGACACTGAAGCTTTCTTT. Translated: CASSYGGYDTEAFF.

The table lists this clone with a count of one. The CDR3 DNA is TGTGCCAGCAGCTTTGGCGGGGGTGGCTACGAGCAGTACTTC. It yields the protein CASSFGGGGYEQYF. The chain recombines TRBV7-2 with TRBJ2-7; 7 positions match TRBD2. After removal of 3 bases from V and 3 bases from J, the junction contained 5 bases not matched to a gene. Germline CDR1 and CDR2: SGHTA and FQGNSA. This CDR3 contains 14 residues.

This rearrangement joins TRBV28 to TRBJ2-7, with TRBD2 identical over 8 bases. The CDR3 consists of 12 residues. V was pared by 5 bases and J by 7 bases, with 4 bases of the junction left unmatched. The germline gives CDR1 MDHEN, CDR2 SYDVKM. The CDR3 loop is CASSVPGGEQYF. In DNA, the CDR3 is TGTGCCAGCAGTGTTCCGGGGGGGGAGCAGTACTTC.